What follows is one T cell receptor beta chain and its context. The target antigen is unknown. The V and J ends lost 3 bases and 10 bases respectively, with 7 bases between them. The CDR3 loop spans 11 amino acids. Per germline, CDR1 MGHRA and CDR2 YSYEKL. Treatment here: oral pan-JAK inhibitor, 5-10 mg twice daily. Researchers picked out CD4+ and CD8+ T cells from PBMCs by sorting. Reverse transcribed after extraction, RNA yielded cDNA as the sequencing template. Sequenced by immunoSEQ multiplex PCR; TCRdb stores in-frame clones only, minus some. The data hold 130,000 or so clones, with around 83% observed a single time. This specimen comes from a study of CD8+ T cells in alopecia areata. General study points: Patients shared TCRs less clearly than mice did, possibly owing to HLA.

The sample in question was CD8+ T cells sorted from blood, obtained at week 4, from a patient treated with tofacitinib. The rearrangement joins TRBV4-1 to TRBJ2-1; no clear D gene. The TCR originated in a human donor with alopecia areata. As DNA, the CDR3 is TGCGCCAGCAGCCACCCCCCGGAGCAGTTCTTC. Translated: CASSHPPEQFF.